This record looks at one T cell receptor (beta chain) sequence and its context. The antigen is unknown. This entry is derived from a study of cytomegalovirus exposure and HLA in healthy donors. CDR3 size: 18 residues. Looked up from germline, CDR1 is LNHDA and CDR2 is SQIVND (reference sequence). V lost 6 bases, J lost 0 bases, and 9 bases stayed unmatched. General study points: For presence/absence analyses, sequencing depth was assumed to be roughly uniform across donors. TCR beta V- and J-gene trimming, according to a later analysis, was linked to a missense DCLRE1C variant. CMV serostatus was the sole immune exposure information available. According to an earlier analysis, most TCR beta V segments yielded productive rearrangements about 87% or about 30% of the time.

The PCR used 60 Vbeta and 13 Jbeta primers. Assay used: immunoSEQ multiplex PCR; TCRdb lists only in-frame clones, some missing. The sample holds about 120,000 clones, over 9.5% seen once. The source material was PBMCs. This sequence was found in a woman between 18 and 29 years old in good health and CMV-seropositive. The chain joins TRBV19 to TRBJ2-1; TRBD1 matches at 12 bases. CDR3 sequence: CASSAGTGGPNSYNEQFF. In DNA, the CDR3 is TGTGCCAGTAGCGCCGGGACAGGGGGCCCAAACTCCTACAATGAGCAGTTCTTC.